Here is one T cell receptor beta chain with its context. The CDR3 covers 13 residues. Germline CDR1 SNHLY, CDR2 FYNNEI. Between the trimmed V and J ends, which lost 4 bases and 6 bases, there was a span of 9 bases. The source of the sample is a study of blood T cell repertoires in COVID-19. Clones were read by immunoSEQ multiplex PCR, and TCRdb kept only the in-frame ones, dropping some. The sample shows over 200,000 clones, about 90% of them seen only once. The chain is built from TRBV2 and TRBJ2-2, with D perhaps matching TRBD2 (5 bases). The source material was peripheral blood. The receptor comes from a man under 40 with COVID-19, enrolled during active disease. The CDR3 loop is CASSVRGSGELFF. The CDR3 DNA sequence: TGTGCCAGCAGTGTCCGGGGATCCGGGGAGCTGTTTTTT.